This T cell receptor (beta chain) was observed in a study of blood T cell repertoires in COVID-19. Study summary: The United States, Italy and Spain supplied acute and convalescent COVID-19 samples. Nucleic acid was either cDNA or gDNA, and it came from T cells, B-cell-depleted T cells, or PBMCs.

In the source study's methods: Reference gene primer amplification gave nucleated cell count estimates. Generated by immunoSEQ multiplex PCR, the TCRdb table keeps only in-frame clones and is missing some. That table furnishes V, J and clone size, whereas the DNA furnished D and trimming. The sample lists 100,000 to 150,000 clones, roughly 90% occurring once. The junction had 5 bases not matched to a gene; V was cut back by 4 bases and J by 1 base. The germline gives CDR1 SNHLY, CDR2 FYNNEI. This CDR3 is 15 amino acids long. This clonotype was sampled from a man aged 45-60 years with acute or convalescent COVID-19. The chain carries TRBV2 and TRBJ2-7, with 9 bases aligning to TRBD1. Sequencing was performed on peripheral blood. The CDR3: CASSVSGTGSYEQYF. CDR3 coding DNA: TGTGCCAGCAGTGTTTCCGGGACAGGGTCCTACGAGCAGTACTTC.